The present entry profiles one T cell receptor beta chain with its context. Its antigen is unidentified. These data come from a study of shared clonotypes between healthy human individuals. Across the whole study: Per-donor plates numbered three CD4 naive, three CD4 memory, two CD8 naive and one CD8 memory.

The CDR3 runs to 17 residues. V shed 4 bases, J shed 4 bases, and the junction held 14 bases outside the gene matches. Germline V lookup: CDR1 SGHNT, CDR2 YYREEE (reference sequence). Regarding the study as a whole: Sample collection involved blood only; tissue repertoires are likely different. The diversity represented, both genetic and in exposure history, was limited by few donors. Incomplete sequencing of sorted subsets was indicated by rarefaction despite large depth.

The method was immunoSEQ multiplex PCR; TCRdb's version includes in-frame clones alone and lacks a portion of them. The table has roughly 500,000 clones, around 95% seen once. Sequenced sample: naive CD4+ T cells sorted from blood. The sample's subset: CD45RA+ positively selected. This receptor was obtained from a woman in her thirties in good health. V usage is TRBV5-4 and J usage is TRBJ2-5; 9 bases line up with TRBD2. CDR3 protein: CASSSGGPGGPGETQYF. The CDR3 nucleotides are TGTGCCAGCAGCAGCGGGGGGCCGGGAGGGCCTGGAGAGACCCAGTACTTC.